This T cell receptor (beta chain) was observed in a study of molecular identifiers for immune sequencing clone quantification. General observations from the study: Jurkat TCR RNA spiked in from one cell could reportedly be detected among some 980,000 naive cells.

Naive CD8 libraries came from approximately 20,000 to 1,000,000 sorted cells with 10%, 30% or 50% RNA. Based on a CD8+CD4-CCR7+CD45RA+ profile, naive CD8 T cells were sorted. Bulk libraries came from a prior protocol with listed TCR primers. Via MiXCR, TCRdb re-called the PCR reads, giving one row per CDR3 protein. This table has about 510,000 distinct CDR3 sequences, approximately 25% appearing once. Points on this clonotype: Its specificity is not known.

The CDR3 totals 20 residues. Trimming at V came to 3 bases and at J to 2 bases, leaving 18 bases not matched to a gene. Germline V gives CDR1 KGHSH, CDR2 LQKENI. Sequencing was done on a sample of naive CD8+ T cells from blood, with Jurkat cell RNA spiked in. Described subset: FACS-sorted CD8+CD4-CCR7+CD45RA+ naive T cells. The TCR sequence derives from a human donor in good health. Some libraries in this study had Jurkat cell RNA spiked in. The rearrangement uses TRBV18 and TRBJ2-3; TRBD2 matches at 9 bases. The CDR3 DNA follows: TGTGCCAGCTCACCGGGACATTCGTCGTTTAGCGGGAGTATCACAGATACGCAGTATTTT. Protein product: CASSPGHSSFSGSITDTQYF.